One sample yielded the 22 T cell receptor beta chains listed below, sequenced in a study of T-cell reconstitution after alpha-beta-depleted transplantation in children. Study outcomes and limitations: Hyperexpanded clones declined; after one year, newly produced T cells mostly supplied diversity.

These TCRs are of unknown antigen specificity. The TCRbeta library incorporated unique molecular identifiers. TCRdb redid the calling of the PCR reads with MiXCR, one entry per CDR3 protein. The sample records around 300,000 distinct CDR3 sequences, 7.5% to 9% being singletons. The sequenced sample was peripheral blood, obtained 360 days after TCRalphabeta/CD19-depleted stem cell transplant. The receptors were sampled from a female patient between 2 and 10 years old who had a stem cell transplant for Fanconi anemia, so the T cells may come from the graft donor.

The chain combines TRBV19 with TRBJ2-1, with D unresolved. The germline gives CDR1 LNHDA, CDR2 SQIVND (reference sequence). The CDR3 runs 13 residues. Trimming removed 0 bases from V and 7 bases from J, with 7 bases in between. The CDR3 DNA is TGTGCCAGTAGTATAGAGACGAAAAATGAGCAGTTCTTC. Translated, it gives CASSIETKNEQFF.

This clonotype was detected a few times. The chain's CDR3 is CASSSLQGLGKTYEQYF. The DNA of the CDR3 is TGTGCCAGCAGTTCTTTACAGGGTTTGGGGAAGACCTACGAGCAGTACTTC. This chain links TRBV27 with TRBJ2-7; perhaps TRBD1 as D (6 bases). From germline, CDR1 is MNHEY and CDR2 SMNVEV (reference sequence). V lost 4 bases and J lost 2, with 21 bases in between. The CDR3 runs to 17 residues.

This clonotype was recorded many times. The chain links TRBV6-6 to TRBJ2-3; D remains unclear. This CDR3 is built from 13 residues. Germline values: CDR1 MNHNY, CDR2 SVGAGI (reference sequence). V was shortened by 7 bases and J by 3 bases, with 11 bases between the two germline ends. The CDR3 is CASIDPATDTQYF. Written as DNA, the CDR3 is TGTGCCAGCATAGACCCGGCTACAGATACGCAGTATTTT.

This clonotype was seen many times. V gene TRBV28 combines with J gene TRBJ2-5; a weak D match, TRBD1 (6 bases). The CDR3 is 17 amino acids. Per germline, CDR1 MDHEN and CDR2 SYDVKM. With 3 bases removed from V and 4 bases from J, the gap between germline ends came to 21 bases. The CDR3 protein is CASSFHPRTGSRETQYF. The CDR3 nucleotides read TGTGCCAGCAGTTTCCATCCCCGTACAGGGAGCAGAGAGACCCAGTACTTC.

This clonotype was recorded at least ten times. This chain uses TRBV5-1 with TRBJ2-1, with 7 bases aligning to TRBD1. The CDR3 totals 14 residues. V lost 4 bases and J lost 7; bases outside the gene matches: 8. Germline CDR1 is SGHRS and CDR2 is YFSETQ. CDR3 residues: CASSPIPQGNEQFF. CDR3 coding DNA: TGCGCCAGCAGCCCCATCCCACAGGGGAATGAGCAGTTCTTC.

There are many counts of this clonotype. The CDR3 sequence: CASSWQETQYF. In DNA, the CDR3 is TGTGCCAGCAGTTGGCAAGAGACCCAGTACTTC. The chain joins TRBV5-6 to TRBJ2-5; no clear D. Germline loops: CDR1 SGHDT, CDR2 YYEEEE. CDR3 length: 11 amino acids. Trimming shortened V by 5 bases and J by 2 bases, and 4 bases separated the two germline ends.

In this sample, this clonotype turned up a few times. DNA of the CDR3: TGCGCCAGCAGCCAAGCCGAGGAGTTCAATGAGCAGTTCTTC. Its translation is CASSQAEEFNEQFF. The genes are TRBV4-3 and TRBJ2-1; D is unclear. There are 14 residues in the CDR3. The V end was cut by 1 base, the J end by 6 bases, with 10 bases between. Germline loops: CDR1 LGHNA, CDR2 YSLEER.

The chain is built from TRBV4-3 and TRBJ2-3; D call uncertain. Germline CDR1 reads LGHNA; CDR2 reads YSLEER. This CDR3 region has 14 residues. V was clipped by 0 bases and J by 2 bases, with 6 bases between them. The CDR3 loop reads CASSQDLHTDTQYF. DNA for the CDR3: TGCGCCAGCAGCCAAGATCTACACACAGATACGCAGTATTTT.

This clonotype was detected many times. This chain uses TRBV20-1 with TRBJ1-1; 7 positions agree with TRBD1. Germline trimming cut 4 bases from V and 7 bases from J; bases unmatched to any gene: 12. Germline CDR1 is DFQATT and CDR2 is SNEGSKA (reference sequence). The length of the CDR3 is 14 residues. CDR3: CSAMGGTDRFEAFF. Written as DNA, the CDR3 is TGCAGTGCTATGGGTGGGACAGACCGATTTGAAGCTTTCTTT.

This clonotype was counted only a few times. The rearrangement joins TRBV19 to TRBJ2-2, with D possibly matching TRBD1 (5 bases). Deletions cut 1 base from V and 5 bases from J, with 11 bases between. Germline V gives CDR1 LNHDA, CDR2 SQIVND (reference sequence). The CDR3 consists of 15 residues. CDR3 amino acids: CASSIGQKVTGELFF. The DNA of the CDR3 is TGTGCCAGTAGTATAGGACAGAAAGTAACCGGGGAGCTGTTTTTT.

This clonotype occurred many times. The chain employs TRBV12-3 or TRBV12-4 and TRBJ2-5; 12 positions agree with TRBD2. Trimming at V came to 4 bases and at J to 10 bases, leaving 1 base not matched to a gene. The CDR3 length is 12 residues. The CDR3, as DNA: TGTGCCAGCAGTTCTAGCGGGGGGGGCCAGTACTTC. As protein: CASSSSGGGQYF.

This clonotype was counted a few times. The J gene is TRBJ2-1, the V gene TRBV18; 11 positions match TRBD2. With 1 base clipped from V and 2 bases from J, the junction kept 10 bases outside the gene matches. Germline CDR1 is KGHSH and CDR2 is LQKENI. This CDR3 has 19 residues. The CDR3 region has the DNA TGTGCCAGCTCACCACTCCTTCGCTCGACTAGCGGGGCCTACAATGAGCAGTTCTTC. This encodes CASSPLLRSTSGAYNEQFF.

The chain has TRBV27 and TRBJ2-7; D is unresolved. This CDR3 has 13 amino acids. Trimming took off 5 bases at V and 3 bases at J, with 11 bases between the two ends. Germline assignment: CDR1 MNHEY and CDR2 SMNVEV (reference sequence). The CDR3 region is CASSEGANYEQYF. DNA for the CDR3: TGTGCCAGCAGTGAAGGAGCCAACTACGAGCAGTACTTC.

The table lists this clonotype with many counts. This chain links TRBV9 with TRBJ2-1, with D possibly TRBD2 on 6 matching bases. V lost 4 bases and J lost 1, with 15 bases in between. Germline CDR1 is SGDLS and CDR2 is YYNGEE. The CDR3 runs to 16 residues. CDR3 nucleotides: TGTGCCAGCAGCCTAGGAGGTAGCGGTTCCTACAATGAGCAGTTCTTC. Translating it yields CASSLGGSGSYNEQFF.

This clonotype was counted only a few times. The rearrangement links TRBV2 to TRBJ2-3; D is unresolved. From germline, CDR1 is SNHLY and CDR2 FYNNEI. V lost 2 bases, J lost 0 bases, and 12 bases lay in between. This CDR3 comprises 16 residues. The DNA of the CDR3 is TGTGCCAGCAGTGAACAGCCGGAGACTAGCACAGATACGCAGTATTTT. Translation gives CASSEQPETSTDTQYF.

In its sample, this clonotype was seen a few times. The chain recombines TRBV4-1 with TRBJ1-2, with D unclear. This CDR3 is 14 amino acids long. The V end lost 1 base, the J end lost 4 bases, and 10 bases lay between the germline ends. The germline gives CDR1 MGHRA, CDR2 YSYEKL. The CDR3 DNA reads TGCGCCAGCAGCCAAGGGGGTCCTCTCTATGGCTACACCTTC. Translating gives CASSQGGPLYGYTF.

This rearrangement joins TRBV4-3 to TRBJ2-1, with TRBD2 matching 8 bases. The CDR3 has 18 residues. Germline V gives CDR1 LGHNA, CDR2 YSLEER. J gave up 5 bases and V 0 bases, and 12 bases lay outside the gene matches. The CDR3, as DNA: TGCGCCAGCAGCCAAGATGCCCGGGGGGGGCCTATCGACAATGAGCAGTTCTTC. Amino acid sequence: CASSQDARGGPIDNEQFF.

Written as DNA, the CDR3 is TGCAGTGCTAGCCACAAGGATTCACCCCTCCACTTT. Its translation is CSASHKDSPLHF. The chain joins TRBV20-1 to TRBJ1-6; D uncertain. V gave up 3 bases and J gave up 8 bases, with 8 bases separating them. Germline CDR1 DFQATT, CDR2 SNEGSKA (reference sequence). The CDR3 is 12 amino acids.

This clonotype was detected ten times or more. The V call is TRBV10-3, the J call TRBJ2-7; D call uncertain. The CDR3 is made up of 13 amino acids. Germline V gene lookup returns CDR1 ENHRY and CDR2 SYGVKD. V lost 2 bases to trimming and J lost 3 bases, with 8 bases between them. CDR3 region: CAISELGFYEQYF. The CDR3 DNA is TGTGCCATCAGTGAGCTGGGATTCTACGAGCAGTACTTC.

The J gene is TRBJ1-2, the V gene TRBV7-6; the D gene is possibly TRBD1 (5 bases). Germline V gene data show CDR1 as SGHVS and CDR2 as FNYEAQ. The length of the CDR3 is 14 residues. Trimming cost V 5 bases and J 3 bases, with 13 bases left between them. The CDR3: CASSPEGRDYGYTF. CDR3 bases: TGTGCCAGCAGCCCGGAGGGGCGTGACTATGGCTACACCTTC.

At least ten counts were recorded for this clonotype. The J gene is TRBJ2-3, the V gene TRBV6-5; 8 bases align to TRBD2. CDR1 MNHEY and CDR2 SVGAGI come from the germline V gene. The CDR3 sequence is 12 residues long. J was trimmed by 8 bases and V by 5 bases; bases with no gene match: 3. CDR3 protein: CASSPRGGTQYF. In DNA form, the CDR3 reads TGTGCCAGCAGTCCTCGGGGGGGTACGCAGTATTTT.

This clonotype was detected a few times. The chain employs TRBV2 and TRBJ2-1; possible D gene TRBD2, 5 bases. The germline V and J ends were trimmed by 8 bases and 7 bases, with 12 bases remaining between them. CDR1 and CDR2 (germline): SNHLY, FYNNEI. The CDR3 totals 12 residues. The CDR3 sequence is CASGGTRNEQFF. In nucleotides, the CDR3 is TGTGCCAGCGGAGGTACCAGGAATGAGCAGTTCTTC.